The 8 T cell receptor beta chains below all came from one sample that was sequenced in a study of blood T cell repertoires in COVID-19. Sequencing used immunoSEQ multiplex PCR; TCRdb keeps in-frame clones, though not all of them. The sample gives 150,000 to 200,000 clones, 87% of which show up once; around 12% is in the top ten. Sequencing used peripheral blood. The source of these receptors is a woman in her 70s with COVID-19, enrolled during active disease.

As DNA, the CDR3 is TGTGCCAGCAGACTTGACGGCAGGTCAGGAAACACCATATATTTT. As protein: CASRLDGRSGNTIYF. The J gene is TRBJ1-3, the V gene TRBV6-5; D not certain. V dropped 6 bases and J dropped 4 bases, with 16 bases sitting between them. The germline V gene has CDR1 MNHEY and CDR2 SVGAGI. CDR3 length: 15 amino acids.

There are a few counts of this clone. The chain combines TRBV19 with TRBJ1-5, with TRBD1 matching over 12 bases. The CDR3 loop spans 15 amino acids. V lost 3 bases to trimming and J lost 4 bases; unmatched junction nucleotides: 1. Germline-derived CDR1 and CDR2 are LNHDA and SQIVND (reference sequence). This CDR3 reads CASSMGQGANQPQHF. CDR3 bases: TGTGCCAGTAGTATGGGACAGGGGGCAAATCAGCCCCAGCATTTT.

The chain combines TRBV19 with TRBJ2-2, with D possibly being TRBD1 (5 bases). Germline lookup yields CDR1 LNHDA and CDR2 SQIVND (reference sequence). Trimming left V 0 bases short and J 6 bases short, with 11 bases between. The CDR3 covers 15 residues. DNA for the CDR3: TGTGCCAGTAGTATAGACCAGGGCCTCCCCGGGGAGCTGTTTTTT. Its protein product is CASSIDQGLPGELFF.

V and J are TRBV14 and TRBJ1-3, with a possible D match to TRBD1 (6 bases). The V gene's germline CDR1 is SGHDN and CDR2 FVKESK. The V end was cut by 0 bases, the J end by 1 base, with 10 bases between. CDR3 length: 16 residues. CDR3: CASSQDAGASGNTIYF. Here the CDR3 DNA reads TGTGCCAGCAGCCAAGATGCGGGGGCGTCTGGAAACACCATATATTTT.

The gene calls are TRBV28 and TRBJ2-3; perhaps TRBD1 as D (5 bases). Trimming took off 5 bases at V and 6 bases at J, with 24 bases between the two ends. The CDR3 extends over 17 amino acids. In germline, CDR1 is MDHEN, CDR2 SYDVKM. CDR3 region: CASSTILTDSPMDTQYF. The DNA of the CDR3 is TGTGCCAGCAGTACCATCCTGACAGATAGCCCTATGGATACGCAGTATTTT.

This clone was seen just once. The chain is built from TRBV24-1 and TRBJ2-7, with no clear D. This CDR3 spans 14 amino acids. V lost 0 bases to trimming and J lost 5 bases, with 10 bases between them. Germline assignment: CDR1 KGHDR and CDR2 SFDVKD. CDR3 sequence reads: CATSDLPGYHEQYF. The CDR3 DNA reads TGTGCCACCAGTGATTTGCCCGGGTACCACGAGCAGTACTTC.

The rearrangement joins TRBV2 to TRBJ1-5; TRBD1 aligns across 9 bases. V trimming: 7 bases; J trimming: 3 bases; junction bases outside the gene matches: 10. Germline assignment: CDR1 SNHLY and CDR2 FYNNEI. The CDR3 consists of 16 residues. The CDR3 region has the DNA TGTGCCAGCACCCGACAGGGGGGATGGGACAATCAGCCCCAGCATTTT. As protein: CASTRQGGWDNQPQHF.

This clone came up once. The chain uses TRBV20-1 and TRBJ1-2, with a tentative D call TRBD1 (5 bases). This CDR3 has 11 residues. Trimming removed 3 bases from V and 6 bases from J, with 8 bases in between. Germline V CDR1 and CDR2: DFQATT, SNEGSKA (reference sequence). CDR3 DNA: TGCAGTGCTAGCGCGGGGGATGGCTACACCTTC. It encodes CSASAGDGYTF.